A selection of T cell receptor beta chains follows, all from one sample in a study of technical replicates of blood from four donors. Sequencing was performed with immunoSEQ multiplex PCR; in TCRdb, only in-frame clones are kept and a portion is missing. This table has about 15,000 clones, over 75% appearing once. The sequencing sample was made of PBMCs. These receptors originate from a human donor in good health. Both conserved end residues are part of each CDR3. A D gene is named only where the DNA matches it firmly. Only part of the rows carry a size: once, few, many, or a class if the clone is expanded.

TRBV7-9,NA,NA,TRBJ1-2,CASSNRDFGYTF,TGTGCCAGCAGCAACAGGGATTTTGGCTACACCTTC
TRBV9,once,TRBD1,TRBJ1-5,CASSVDAGQNNQPQHF,TGTGCCAGCAGCGTCGACGCGGGACAGAACAATCAGCCCCAGCATTTT
TRBV6-5,NA,NA,TRBJ1-2,CASSRRGWDGYTF,TGTGCCAGCAGCCGCAGGGGTTGGGATGGCTACACCTTC
TRBV5-6,NA,NA,TRBJ2-3,CASSLADTQYF,TGTGCCAGCAGCTTAGCGGATACGCAGTATTTT
TRBV6-6,NA,TRBD1,TRBJ1-5,CASSQTTGGDQPQHF,TGTGCCAGCAGCCAAACGACAGGGGGGGACCAGCCCCAGCATTTT
TRBV4-2,NA,TRBD1,TRBJ2-2,CASSQGTGGWGAGELFF,TGTGCCAGCAGCCAAGGGACAGGGGGCTGGGGTGCCGGGGAGCTGTTTTTT
TRBV5-8,NA,NA,TRBJ2-1,CASSPYQGKGQFF,TGTGCCAGCAGCCCATACCAGGGGAAGGGGCAGTTCTTC
TRBV7-9,NA,NA,TRBJ1-5,CASSLALNQPQHF,TGTGCCAGCAGCTTAGCCCTCAATCAGCCCCAGCATTTT
TRBV9,NA,NA,TRBJ2-7,CASSVGGSGADEQYF,TGTGCCAGCAGCGTAGGGGGGTCAGGGGCCGACGAGCAGTACTTC
TRBV27,NA,TRBD2,TRBJ2-2,CASSLLGGGLAGGTGELFF,TGTGCCAGCAGTTTATTGGGGGGTGGACTAGCGGGAGGAACCGGGGAGCTGTTTTTT
TRBV5-1,NA,NA,TRBJ2-1,CASSLGTPLEGEQFF,TGCGCCAGCAGCCTTGGGACCCCGTTGGAGGGCGAGCAGTTCTTC
TRBV5-1,NA,TRBD1,TRBJ2-7,CASSLAGTGGAEQYF,TGCGCCAGCAGCTTGGCCGGGACAGGGGGGGCCGAGCAGTACTTC
TRBV7-9,NA,NA,TRBJ2-3,CASSTTRGFTDTQYF,TGTGCCAGCAGCACTACCAGGGGTTTCACAGATACGCAGTATTTT
TRBV7-8,NA,TRBD2,TRBJ2-5,CASSLGLAGMVETQYF,TGTGCCAGCAGCCTAGGACTAGCGGGAATGGTAGAGACCCAGTACTTC
TRBV7-8,NA,TRBD2,TRBJ2-1,CASSRTSGSINEQFF,TGTGCCAGCAGTCGAACTAGCGGGAGTATCAATGAGCAGTTCTTC
TRBV5-6,once,NA,TRBJ1-5,CASSSRGGLPQHF,TGTGCCAGCAGCTCCCGCGGGGGTTTGCCCCAGCATTTT
TRBV6-1,NA,NA,TRBJ1-1,CASSDHDLGRAFF,TGTGCCAGCAGTGACCACGACTTAGGGAGAGCTTTCTTT